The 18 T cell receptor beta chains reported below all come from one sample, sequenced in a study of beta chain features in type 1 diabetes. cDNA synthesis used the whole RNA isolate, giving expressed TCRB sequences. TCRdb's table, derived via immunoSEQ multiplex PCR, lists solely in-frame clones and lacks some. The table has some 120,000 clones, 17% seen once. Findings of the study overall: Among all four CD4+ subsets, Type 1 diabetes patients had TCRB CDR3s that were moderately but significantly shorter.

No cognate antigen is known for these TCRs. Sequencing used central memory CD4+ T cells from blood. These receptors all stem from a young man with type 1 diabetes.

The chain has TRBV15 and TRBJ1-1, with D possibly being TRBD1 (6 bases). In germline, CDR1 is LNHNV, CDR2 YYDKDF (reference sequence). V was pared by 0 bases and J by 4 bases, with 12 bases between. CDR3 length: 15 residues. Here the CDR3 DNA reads TGTGCCACCAGCAGAGAGGGGGCAGGTAGCACTGAAGCTTTCTTT. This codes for CATSREGAGSTEAFF.

CDR3 bases: TGTGCCAGCAGTCCCGGGACAGCTACTAACTATGGCTACACCTTC. Encoded protein: CASSPGTATNYGYTF. This rearrangement joins TRBV28 to TRBJ1-2; 7 nucleotides agree with TRBD1. J lost 0 bases, V lost 5 bases, and 6 bases had no gene match. Germline lookup yields CDR1 MDHEN and CDR2 SYDVKM. CDR3 length: 15 residues.

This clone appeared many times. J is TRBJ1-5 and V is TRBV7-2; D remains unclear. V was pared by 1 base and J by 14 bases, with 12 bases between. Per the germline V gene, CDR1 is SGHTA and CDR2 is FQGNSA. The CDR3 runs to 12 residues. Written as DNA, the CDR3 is TGTGCCAGCAGCTTAGATGCAGATCACAAGCATTTT. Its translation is CASSLDADHKHF.

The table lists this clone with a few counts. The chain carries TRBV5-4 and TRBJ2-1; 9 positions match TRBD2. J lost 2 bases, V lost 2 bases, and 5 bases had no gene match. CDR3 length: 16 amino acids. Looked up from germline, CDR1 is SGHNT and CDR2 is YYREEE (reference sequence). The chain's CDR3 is CASSLGGGAAYNEQFF. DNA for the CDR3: TGTGCCAGCAGCTTAGGCGGGGGGGCCGCCTACAATGAGCAGTTCTTC.

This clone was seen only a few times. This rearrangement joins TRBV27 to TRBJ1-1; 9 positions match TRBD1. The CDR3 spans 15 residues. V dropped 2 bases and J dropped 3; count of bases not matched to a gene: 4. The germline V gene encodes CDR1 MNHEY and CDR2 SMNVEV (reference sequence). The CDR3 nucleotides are TGTGCCAGCAGTTTACGGACAGGGGTTTACACTGAAGCTTTCTTT. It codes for CASSLRTGVYTEAFF.

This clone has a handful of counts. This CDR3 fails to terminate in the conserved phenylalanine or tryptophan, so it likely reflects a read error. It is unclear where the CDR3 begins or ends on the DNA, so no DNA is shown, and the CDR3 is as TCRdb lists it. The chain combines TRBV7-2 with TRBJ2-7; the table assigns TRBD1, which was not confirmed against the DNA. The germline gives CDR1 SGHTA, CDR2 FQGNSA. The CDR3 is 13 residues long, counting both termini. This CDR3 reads CASSLVGLDIPSG.

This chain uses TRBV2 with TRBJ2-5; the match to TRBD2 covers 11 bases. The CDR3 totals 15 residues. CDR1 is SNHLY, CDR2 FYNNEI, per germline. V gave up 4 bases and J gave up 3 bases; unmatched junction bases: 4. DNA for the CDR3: TGTGCCAGCAGTGGGGAGACTAGCGGGAAAGAGACCCAGTACTTC. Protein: CASSGETSGKETQYF. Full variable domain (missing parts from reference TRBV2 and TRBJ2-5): EPEVTQTPSHQVTQMGQEVILRCVPISNHLYFYWYRQILGQKVEFLVSFYNNEISEKSEIFDDQFSVERPDGSNFTLKIRSTKLEDSAMYFCASSGETSGKETQYFGPGTRLLVL.

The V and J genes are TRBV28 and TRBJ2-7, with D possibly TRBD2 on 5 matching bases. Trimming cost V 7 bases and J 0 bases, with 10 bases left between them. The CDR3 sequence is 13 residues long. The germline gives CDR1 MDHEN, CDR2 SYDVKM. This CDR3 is CASIQGGSYEQYF. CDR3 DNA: TGTGCCAGCATCCAAGGAGGCTCCTACGAGCAGTACTTC.

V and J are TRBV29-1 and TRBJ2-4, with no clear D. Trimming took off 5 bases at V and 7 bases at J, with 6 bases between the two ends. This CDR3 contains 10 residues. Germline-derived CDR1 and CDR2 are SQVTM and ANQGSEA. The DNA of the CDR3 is TGCAGCGTTTTTTGGAACATTCAGTACTTC. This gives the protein CSVFWNIQYF. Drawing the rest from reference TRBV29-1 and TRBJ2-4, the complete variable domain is SAVISQKPSRDICQRGTSLTIQCQVDSQVTMMFWYRQQPGQSLTLIATANQGSEATYESGFVIDKFPISRPNLTFSTLTVSNMSPEDSSIYLCSVFWNIQYFGAGTRLSVL.

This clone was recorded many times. The CDR3 DNA reads as TGCGCCAGCAGCCCTGGTTCTAGGGGATCGGGCGAGACCCAGTACTTC. It is translated as CASSPGSRGSGETQYF. The J gene is TRBJ2-5, the V gene TRBV5-1; D is possibly TRBD1 (5 bases). The CDR3 runs 16 residues. The V gene's germline CDR1 is SGHRS and CDR2 YFSETQ. Trimming pared 4 bases from V and 5 bases from J, leaving 21 bases between.

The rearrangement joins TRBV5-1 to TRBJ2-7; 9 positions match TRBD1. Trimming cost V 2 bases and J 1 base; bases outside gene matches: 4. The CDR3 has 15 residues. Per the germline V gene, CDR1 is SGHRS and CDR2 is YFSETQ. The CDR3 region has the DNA TGCGCCAGCAGCTTAGGGACAGGGCCTTCCTACGAGCAGTACTTC. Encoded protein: CASSLGTGPSYEQYF.

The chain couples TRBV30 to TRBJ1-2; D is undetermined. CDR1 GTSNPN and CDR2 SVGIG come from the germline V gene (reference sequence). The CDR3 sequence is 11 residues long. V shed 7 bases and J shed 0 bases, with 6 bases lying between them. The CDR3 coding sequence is TGTGCCTTGTCCGCTAACTATGGCTACACCTTC. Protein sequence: CALSANYGYTF. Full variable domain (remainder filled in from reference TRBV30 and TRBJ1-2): SQTIHQWPATLVQPVGSPLSLECTVEGTSNPNLYWYRQAAGRGLQLLFYSVGIGQISSEVPQNLSASRPQDRQFILSSKKLLLSDSGFYLCALSANYGYTFGSGTRLTVV.

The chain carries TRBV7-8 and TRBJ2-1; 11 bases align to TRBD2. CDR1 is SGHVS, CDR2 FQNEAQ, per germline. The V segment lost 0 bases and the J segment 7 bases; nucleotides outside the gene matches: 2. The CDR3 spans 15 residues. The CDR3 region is CASSLALAGVNEQFF. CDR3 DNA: TGTGCCAGCAGCTTAGCACTAGCGGGGGTGAATGAGCAGTTCTTC.

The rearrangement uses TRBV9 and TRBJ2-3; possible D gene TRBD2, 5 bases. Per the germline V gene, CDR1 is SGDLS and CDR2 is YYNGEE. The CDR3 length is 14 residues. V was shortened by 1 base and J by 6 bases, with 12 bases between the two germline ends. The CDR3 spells CASSVSAWEDTQYF. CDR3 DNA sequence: TGTGCCAGCAGCGTATCCGCCTGGGAGGATACGCAGTATTTT.

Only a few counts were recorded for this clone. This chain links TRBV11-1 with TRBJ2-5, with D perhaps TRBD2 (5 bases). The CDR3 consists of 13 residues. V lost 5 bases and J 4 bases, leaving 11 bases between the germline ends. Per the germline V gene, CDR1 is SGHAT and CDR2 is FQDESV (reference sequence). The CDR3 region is CASSRGLGETQYF. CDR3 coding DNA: TGTGCCAGCAGCCGGGGTTTGGGAGAGACCCAGTACTTC.

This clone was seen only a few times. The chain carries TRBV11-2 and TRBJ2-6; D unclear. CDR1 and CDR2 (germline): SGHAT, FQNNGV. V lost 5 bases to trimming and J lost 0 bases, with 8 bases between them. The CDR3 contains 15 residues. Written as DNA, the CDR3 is TGTGCCAGCAGCCCCGCCGCCTCTGGGGCCAACGTCCTGACTTTC. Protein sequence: CASSPAASGANVLTF.

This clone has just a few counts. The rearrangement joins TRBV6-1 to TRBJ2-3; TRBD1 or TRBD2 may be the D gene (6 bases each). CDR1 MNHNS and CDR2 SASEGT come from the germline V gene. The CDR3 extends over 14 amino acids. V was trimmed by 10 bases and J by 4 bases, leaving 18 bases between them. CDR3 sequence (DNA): TGTGCCAACGGCGGGGCAGGGGCGGCAGATACGCAGTATTTT. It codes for CANGGAGAADTQYF.

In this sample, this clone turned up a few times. As DNA, the CDR3 is TGTGCCAGCACCCTACCCGGGGCAGCGAACACTGAAGCTTTCTTT. Residues: CASTLPGAANTEAFF. The gene calls are TRBV28 and TRBJ1-1; D perhaps matches TRBD1 (5 bases). The V end lost 7 bases, the J end lost 1 base, and 16 bases lay between the germline ends. The CDR3 is 15 amino acids. Germline CDR1 MDHEN, CDR2 SYDVKM.